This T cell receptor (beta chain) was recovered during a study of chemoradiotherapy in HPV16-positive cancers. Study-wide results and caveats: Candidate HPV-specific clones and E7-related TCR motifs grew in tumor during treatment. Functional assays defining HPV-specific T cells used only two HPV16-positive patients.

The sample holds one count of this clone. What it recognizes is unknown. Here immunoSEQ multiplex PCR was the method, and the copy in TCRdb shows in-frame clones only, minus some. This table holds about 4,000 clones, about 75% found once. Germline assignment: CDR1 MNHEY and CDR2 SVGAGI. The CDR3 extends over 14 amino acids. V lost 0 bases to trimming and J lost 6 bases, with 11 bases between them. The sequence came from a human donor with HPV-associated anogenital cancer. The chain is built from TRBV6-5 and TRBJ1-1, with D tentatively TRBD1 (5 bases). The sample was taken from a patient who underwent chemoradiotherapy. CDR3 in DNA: TGTGCCAGCAGTTACTCGGGGGGAGTAGCTGAAGCTTTCTTT. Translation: CASSYSGGVAEAFF.